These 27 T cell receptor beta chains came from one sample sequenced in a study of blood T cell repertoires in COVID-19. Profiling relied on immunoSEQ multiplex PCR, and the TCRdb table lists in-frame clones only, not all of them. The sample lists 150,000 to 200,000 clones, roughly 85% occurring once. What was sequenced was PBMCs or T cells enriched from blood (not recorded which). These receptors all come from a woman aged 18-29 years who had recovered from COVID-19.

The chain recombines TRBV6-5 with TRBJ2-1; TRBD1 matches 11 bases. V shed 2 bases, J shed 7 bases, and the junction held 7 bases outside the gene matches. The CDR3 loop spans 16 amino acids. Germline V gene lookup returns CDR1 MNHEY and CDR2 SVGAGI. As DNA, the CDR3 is TGTGCCAGCAGTTACCGGACAGGGGGCGACCTAAATGAGCAGTTCTTC. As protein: CASSYRTGGDLNEQFF.

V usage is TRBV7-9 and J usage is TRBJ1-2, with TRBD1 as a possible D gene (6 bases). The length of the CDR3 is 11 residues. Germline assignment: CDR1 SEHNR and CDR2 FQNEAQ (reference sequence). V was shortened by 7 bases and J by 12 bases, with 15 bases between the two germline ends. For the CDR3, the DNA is TGTGCCAGCACTAACGACAGGCCTCACACCTTC. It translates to CASTNDRPHTF.

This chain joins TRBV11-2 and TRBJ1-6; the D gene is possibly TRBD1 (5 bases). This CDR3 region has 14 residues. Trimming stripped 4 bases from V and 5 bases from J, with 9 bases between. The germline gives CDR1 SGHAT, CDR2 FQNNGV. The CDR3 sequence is CASSWGHDNSPLHF. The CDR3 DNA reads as TGTGCCAGCAGCTGGGGCCATGATAATTCACCCCTCCACTTT.

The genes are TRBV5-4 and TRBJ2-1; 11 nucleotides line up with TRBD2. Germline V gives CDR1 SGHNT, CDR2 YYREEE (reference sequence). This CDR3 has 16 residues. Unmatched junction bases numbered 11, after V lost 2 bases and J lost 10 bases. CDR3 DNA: TGTGCCAGCAGCTTTGAACTAGCGGGGGTCATTACCGAGCAGTTCTTC. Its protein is CASSFELAGVITEQFF.

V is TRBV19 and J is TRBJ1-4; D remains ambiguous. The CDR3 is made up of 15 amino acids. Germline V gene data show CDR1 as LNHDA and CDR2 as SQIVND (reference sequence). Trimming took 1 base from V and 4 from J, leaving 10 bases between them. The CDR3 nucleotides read TGTGCCAGTAGTATAGGGGCGGGGAATAATGAAAAACTGTTTTTT. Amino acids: CASSIGAGNNEKLFF.

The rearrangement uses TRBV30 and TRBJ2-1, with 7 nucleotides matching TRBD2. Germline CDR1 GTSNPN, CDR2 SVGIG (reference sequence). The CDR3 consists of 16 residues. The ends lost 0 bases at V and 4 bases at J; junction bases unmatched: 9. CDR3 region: CAWSVLGGNRYNEQFF. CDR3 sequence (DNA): TGTGCCTGGAGTGTTTTGGGGGGGAATCGGTACAATGAGCAGTTCTTC.

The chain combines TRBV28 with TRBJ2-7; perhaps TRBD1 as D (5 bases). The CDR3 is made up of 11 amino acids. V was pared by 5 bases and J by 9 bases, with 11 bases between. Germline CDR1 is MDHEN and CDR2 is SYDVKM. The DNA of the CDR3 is TGTGCCAGCAGTGAAGGGGTTCCGCAGTACTTC. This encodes CASSEGVPQYF.

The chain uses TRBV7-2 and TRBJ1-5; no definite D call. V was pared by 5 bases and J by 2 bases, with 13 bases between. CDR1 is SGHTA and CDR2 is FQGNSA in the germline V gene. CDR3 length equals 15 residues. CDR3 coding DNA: TGTGCCAGCAGCCCCACAAGTTACGGCAATCAGCCCCAGCATTTT. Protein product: CASSPTSYGNQPQHF.

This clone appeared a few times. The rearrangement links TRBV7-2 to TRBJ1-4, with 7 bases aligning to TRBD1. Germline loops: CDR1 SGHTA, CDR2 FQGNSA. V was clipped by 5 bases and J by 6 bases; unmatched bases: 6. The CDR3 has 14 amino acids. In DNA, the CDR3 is TGTGCCAGCAGCCTAGGGACAGTCGATGAAAAACTGTTTTTT. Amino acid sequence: CASSLGTVDEKLFF.

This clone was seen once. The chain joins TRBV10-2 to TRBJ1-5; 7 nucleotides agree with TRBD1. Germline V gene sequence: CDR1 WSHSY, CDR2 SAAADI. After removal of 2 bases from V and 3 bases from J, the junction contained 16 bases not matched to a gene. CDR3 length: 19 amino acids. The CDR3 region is CASSEPSTGMAYINQPQHF. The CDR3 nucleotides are TGCGCCAGCAGTGAGCCTTCGACAGGGATGGCCTATATCAATCAGCCCCAGCATTTT.

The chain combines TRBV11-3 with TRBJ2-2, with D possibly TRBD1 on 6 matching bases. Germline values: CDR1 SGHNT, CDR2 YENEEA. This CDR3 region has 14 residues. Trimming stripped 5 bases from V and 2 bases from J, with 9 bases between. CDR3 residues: CASSPRGNTGELFF. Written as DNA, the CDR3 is TGTGCCAGCAGCCCCAGGGGAAACACCGGGGAGCTGTTTTTT.

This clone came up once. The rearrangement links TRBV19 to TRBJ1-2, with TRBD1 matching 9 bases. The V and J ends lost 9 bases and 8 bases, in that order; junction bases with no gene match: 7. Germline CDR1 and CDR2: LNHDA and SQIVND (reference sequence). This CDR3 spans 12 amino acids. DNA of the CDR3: TGTGCCAGAATACAGGGGGCGCGGGGCTACACCTTC. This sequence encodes CARIQGARGYTF.

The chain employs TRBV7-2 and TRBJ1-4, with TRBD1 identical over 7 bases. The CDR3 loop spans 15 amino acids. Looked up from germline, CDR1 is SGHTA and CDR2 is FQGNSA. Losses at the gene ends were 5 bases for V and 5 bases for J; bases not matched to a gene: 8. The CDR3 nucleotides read TGTGCCAGCAGCACTAGACAGGGCACGAATGAAAAACTGTTTTTT. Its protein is CASSTRQGTNEKLFF.

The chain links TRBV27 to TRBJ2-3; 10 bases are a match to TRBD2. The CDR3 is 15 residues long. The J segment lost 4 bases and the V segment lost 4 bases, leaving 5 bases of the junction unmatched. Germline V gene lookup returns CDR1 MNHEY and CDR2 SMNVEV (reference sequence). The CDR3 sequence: CASSSAGGLADTQYF. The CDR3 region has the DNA TGTGCCAGCAGTTCAGCGGGGGGGCTCGCAGATACGCAGTATTTT.

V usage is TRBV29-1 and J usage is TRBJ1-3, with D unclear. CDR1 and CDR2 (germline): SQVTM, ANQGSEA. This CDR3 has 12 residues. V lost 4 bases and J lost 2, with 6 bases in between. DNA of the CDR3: TGCAGCGTTGCGGTGACTGGAAACACCATATATTTT. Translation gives CSVAVTGNTIYF.

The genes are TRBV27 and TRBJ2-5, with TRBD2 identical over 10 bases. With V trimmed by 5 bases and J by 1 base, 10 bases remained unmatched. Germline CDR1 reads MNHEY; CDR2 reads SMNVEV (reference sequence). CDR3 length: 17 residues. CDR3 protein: CASSPGGSGGAQETQYF. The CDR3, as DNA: TGTGCCAGCAGTCCTGGTGGGAGCGGGGGGGCCCAAGAGACCCAGTACTTC.

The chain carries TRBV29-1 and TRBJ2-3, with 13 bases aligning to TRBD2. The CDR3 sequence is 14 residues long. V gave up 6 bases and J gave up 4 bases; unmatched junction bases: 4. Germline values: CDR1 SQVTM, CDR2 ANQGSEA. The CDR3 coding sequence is TGCAGCGTCCAGACTAGCGGGAGGCCAGATACGCAGTATTTT. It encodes CSVQTSGRPDTQYF.

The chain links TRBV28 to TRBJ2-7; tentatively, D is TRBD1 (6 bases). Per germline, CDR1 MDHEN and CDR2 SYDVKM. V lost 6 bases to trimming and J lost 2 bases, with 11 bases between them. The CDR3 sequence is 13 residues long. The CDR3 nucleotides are TGTGCCAGCAGGAGGGCAGGGGCCTACGAGCAGTACTTC. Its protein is CASRRAGAYEQYF.

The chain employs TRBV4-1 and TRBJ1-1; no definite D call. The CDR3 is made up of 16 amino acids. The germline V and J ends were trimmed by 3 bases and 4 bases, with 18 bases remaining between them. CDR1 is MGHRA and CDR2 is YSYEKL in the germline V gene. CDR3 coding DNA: TGCGCCAGCAGCCAGGAAGGGTGGAATGGAGGCACTGAAGCTTTCTTT. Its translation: CASSQEGWNGGTEAFF.

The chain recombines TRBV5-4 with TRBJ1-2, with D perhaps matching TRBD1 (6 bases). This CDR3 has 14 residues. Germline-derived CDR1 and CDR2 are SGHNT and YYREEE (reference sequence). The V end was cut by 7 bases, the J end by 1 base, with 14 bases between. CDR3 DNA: TGTGCCAGCGCCAGCAGGACAGATAACTATGGCTACACCTTC. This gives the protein CASASRTDNYGYTF.

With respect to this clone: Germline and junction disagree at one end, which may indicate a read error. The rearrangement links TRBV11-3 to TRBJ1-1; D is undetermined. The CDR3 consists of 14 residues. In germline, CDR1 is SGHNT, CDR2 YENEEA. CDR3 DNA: TGTGCCAGCAGCCTAGACGGATGGAGCACTGAAGCTTTCTTT. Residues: CASSLDGWSTEAFF.

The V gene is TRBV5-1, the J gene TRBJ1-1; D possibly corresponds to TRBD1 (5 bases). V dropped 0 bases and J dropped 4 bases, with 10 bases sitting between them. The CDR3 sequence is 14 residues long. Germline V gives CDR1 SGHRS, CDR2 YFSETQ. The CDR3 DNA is TGCGCCAGCAGCTTGGGCTTCGGGGGCACTGAAGCTTTCTTT. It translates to CASSLGFGGTEAFF. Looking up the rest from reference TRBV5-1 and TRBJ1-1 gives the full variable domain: KAGVTQTPRYLIKTRGQQVTLSCSPISGHRSVSWYQQTPGQGLQFLFEYFSETQRNKGNFPGRFSGRQFSNSRSEMNVSTLELGDSALYLCASSLGFGGTEAFFGQGTRLTVV.

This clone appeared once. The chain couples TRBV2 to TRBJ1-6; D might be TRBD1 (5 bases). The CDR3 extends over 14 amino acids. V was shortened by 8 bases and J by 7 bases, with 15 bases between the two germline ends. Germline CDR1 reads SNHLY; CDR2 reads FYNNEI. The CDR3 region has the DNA TGTGCCAGCGGCCCGGGACGGGAGAATTCACCCCTCCACTTT. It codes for CASGPGRENSPLHF.

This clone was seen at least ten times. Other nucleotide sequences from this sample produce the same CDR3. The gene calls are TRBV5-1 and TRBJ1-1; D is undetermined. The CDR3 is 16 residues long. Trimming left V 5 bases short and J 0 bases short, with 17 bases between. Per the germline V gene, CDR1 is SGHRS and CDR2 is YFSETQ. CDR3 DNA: TGCGCCAGCAGACCCCCCCACAGAGCAATGAACACTGAAGCTTTCTTT. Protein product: CASRPPHRAMNTEAFF.

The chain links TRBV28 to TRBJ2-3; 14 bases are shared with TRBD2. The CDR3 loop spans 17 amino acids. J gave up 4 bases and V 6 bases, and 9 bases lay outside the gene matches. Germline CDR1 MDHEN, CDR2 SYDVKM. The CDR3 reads CASRNPGLAGVSDTQYF. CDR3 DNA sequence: TGTGCCAGCAGGAATCCGGGACTAGCGGGAGTGTCAGATACGCAGTATTTT.

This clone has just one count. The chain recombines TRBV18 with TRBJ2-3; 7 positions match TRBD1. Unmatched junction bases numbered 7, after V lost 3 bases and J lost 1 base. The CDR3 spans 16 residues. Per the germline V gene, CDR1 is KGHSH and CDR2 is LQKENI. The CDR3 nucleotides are TGTGCCAGCTCACCCATGACAGGGTGGGGCACAGATACGCAGTATTTT. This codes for CASSPMTGWGTDTQYF.

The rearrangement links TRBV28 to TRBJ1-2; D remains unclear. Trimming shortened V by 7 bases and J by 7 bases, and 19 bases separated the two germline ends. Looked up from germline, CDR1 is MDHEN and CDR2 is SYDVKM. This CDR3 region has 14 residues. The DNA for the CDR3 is TGTGCCAGCACCCCGGCCCGACTTCGGGGTGGCTACACCTTC. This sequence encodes CASTPARLRGGYTF.